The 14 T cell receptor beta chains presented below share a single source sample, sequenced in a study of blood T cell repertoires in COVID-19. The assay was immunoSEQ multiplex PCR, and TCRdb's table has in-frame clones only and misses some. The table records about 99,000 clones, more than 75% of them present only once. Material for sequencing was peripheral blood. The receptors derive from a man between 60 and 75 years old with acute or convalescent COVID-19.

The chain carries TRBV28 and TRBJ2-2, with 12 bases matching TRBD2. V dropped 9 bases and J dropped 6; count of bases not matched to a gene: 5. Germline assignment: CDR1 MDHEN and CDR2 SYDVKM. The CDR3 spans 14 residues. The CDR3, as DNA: TGTGCCAGTCTAGCGGGAGGGCTTTCCGGGGAGCTGTTTTTT. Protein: CASLAGGLSGELFF.

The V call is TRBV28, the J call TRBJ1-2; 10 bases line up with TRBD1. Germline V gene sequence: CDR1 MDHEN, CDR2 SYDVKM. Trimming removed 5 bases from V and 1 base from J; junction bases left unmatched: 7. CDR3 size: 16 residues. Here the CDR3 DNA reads TGTGCCAGCAGTCCCCGCGGGACAGGGGTTAACTATGGCTACACCTTC. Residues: CASSPRGTGVNYGYTF.

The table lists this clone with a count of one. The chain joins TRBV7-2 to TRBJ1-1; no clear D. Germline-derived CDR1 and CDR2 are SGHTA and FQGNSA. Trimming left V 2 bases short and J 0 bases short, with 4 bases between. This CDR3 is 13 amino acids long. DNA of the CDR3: TGTGCCAGCAGCTTACATCTGAACACTGAAGCTTTCTTT. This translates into CASSLHLNTEAFF.

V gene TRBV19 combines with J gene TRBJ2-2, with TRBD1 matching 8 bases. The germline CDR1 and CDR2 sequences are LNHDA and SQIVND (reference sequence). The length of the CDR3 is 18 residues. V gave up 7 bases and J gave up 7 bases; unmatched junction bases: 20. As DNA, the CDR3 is TGTGCCAGTACCCCCAGGCCGCAGGGGGCCCGGGTCAGCGGGGAGCTGTTTTTT. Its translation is CASTPRPQGARVSGELFF. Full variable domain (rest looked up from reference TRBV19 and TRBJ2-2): DGGITQSPKYLFRKEGQNVTLSCEQNLNHDAMYWYRQDPGQGLRLIYYSQIVNDFQKGDIAEGYSVSREKKESFPLTVTSAQKNPTAFYLCASTPRPQGARVSGELFFGEGSRLTVL.

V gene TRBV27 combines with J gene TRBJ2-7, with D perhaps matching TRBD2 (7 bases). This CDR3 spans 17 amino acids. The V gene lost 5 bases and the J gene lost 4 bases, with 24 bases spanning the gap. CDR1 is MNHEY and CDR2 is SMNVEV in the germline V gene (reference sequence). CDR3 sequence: CASSRQGIARGGYEQYF. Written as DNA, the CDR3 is TGTGCCAGCAGTAGACAAGGGATAGCAAGGGGGGGGTACGAGCAGTACTTC.

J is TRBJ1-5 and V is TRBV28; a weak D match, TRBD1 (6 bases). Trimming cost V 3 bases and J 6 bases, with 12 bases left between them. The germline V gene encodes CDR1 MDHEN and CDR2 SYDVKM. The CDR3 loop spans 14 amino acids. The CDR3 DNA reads TGTGCCAGCAGTTTTCATCAGGGGAGTCAGCCCCAGCATTTT. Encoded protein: CASSFHQGSQPQHF. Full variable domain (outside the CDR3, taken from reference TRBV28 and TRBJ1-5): DVKVTQSSRYLVKRTGEKVFLECVQDMDHENMFWYRQDPGLGLRLIYFSYDVKMKEKGDIPEGYSVSREKKERFSLILESASTNQTSMYLCASSFHQGSQPQHFGDGTRLSIL.

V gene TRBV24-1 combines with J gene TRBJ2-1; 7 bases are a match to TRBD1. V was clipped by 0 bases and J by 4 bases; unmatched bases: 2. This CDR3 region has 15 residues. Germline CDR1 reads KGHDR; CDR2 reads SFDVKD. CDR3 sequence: CATSDLQGVYNEQFF. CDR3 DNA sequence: TGTGCCACCAGTGATTTGCAGGGGGTGTACAATGAGCAGTTCTTC.

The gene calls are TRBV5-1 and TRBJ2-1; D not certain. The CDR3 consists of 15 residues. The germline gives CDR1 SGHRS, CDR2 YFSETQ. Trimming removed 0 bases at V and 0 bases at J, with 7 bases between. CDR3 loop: CASSLELSSYNEQFF. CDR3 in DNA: TGCGCCAGCAGCTTGGAATTGAGCTCCTACAATGAGCAGTTCTTC.

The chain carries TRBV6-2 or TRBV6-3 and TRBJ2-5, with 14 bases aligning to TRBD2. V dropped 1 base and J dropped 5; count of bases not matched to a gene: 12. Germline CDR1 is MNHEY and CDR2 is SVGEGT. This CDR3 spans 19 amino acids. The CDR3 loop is CASSYYNTGLAGEGETQYF. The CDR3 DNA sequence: TGTGCCAGCAGTTACTACAACACGGGACTAGCGGGAGAGGGGGAGACCCAGTACTTC.

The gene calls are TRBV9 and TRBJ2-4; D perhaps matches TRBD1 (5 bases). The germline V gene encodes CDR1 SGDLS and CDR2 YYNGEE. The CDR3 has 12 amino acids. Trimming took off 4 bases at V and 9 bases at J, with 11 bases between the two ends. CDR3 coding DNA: TGTGCCAGCAGCTTATCAGGGTTCATTCAGTACTTC. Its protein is CASSLSGFIQYF.

In DNA, the CDR3 is TGCGCCAGCAGCCCGGGTCGGGCCAACGTCCTGACTTTC. Amino acid sequence: CASSPGRANVLTF. This sequence joins TRBV5-1 and TRBJ2-6; D ambiguous. V lost 4 bases and J 5 bases, leaving 7 bases between the germline ends. Germline V lookup: CDR1 SGHRS, CDR2 YFSETQ. The CDR3 is 13 amino acids. Looking up the rest from reference TRBV5-1 and TRBJ2-6 gives the full variable domain: KAGVTQTPRYLIKTRGQQVTLSCSPISGHRSVSWYQQTPGQGLQFLFEYFSETQRNKGNFPGRFSGRQFSNSRSEMNVSTLELGDSALYLCASSPGRANVLTFGAGSRLTVL.

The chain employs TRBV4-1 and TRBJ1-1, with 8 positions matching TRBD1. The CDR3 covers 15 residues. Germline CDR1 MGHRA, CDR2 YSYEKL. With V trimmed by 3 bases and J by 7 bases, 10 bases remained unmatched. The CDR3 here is CASSHMDREPDEAFF. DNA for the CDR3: TGCGCCAGCAGCCATATGGACAGGGAACCCGATGAAGCTTTCTTT.

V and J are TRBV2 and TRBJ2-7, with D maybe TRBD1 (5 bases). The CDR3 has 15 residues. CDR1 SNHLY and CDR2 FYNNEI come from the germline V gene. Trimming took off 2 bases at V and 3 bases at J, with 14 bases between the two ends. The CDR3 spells CASSEIGQGNYEQYF. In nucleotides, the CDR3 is TGTGCCAGCAGTGAAATTGGGCAGGGAAACTACGAGCAGTACTTC.

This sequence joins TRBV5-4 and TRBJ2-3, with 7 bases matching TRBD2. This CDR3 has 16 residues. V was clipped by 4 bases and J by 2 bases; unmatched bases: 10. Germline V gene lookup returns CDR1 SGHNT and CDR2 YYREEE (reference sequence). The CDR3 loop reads CASSPGLVAFTDTQYF. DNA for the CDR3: TGTGCCAGCAGCCCAGGACTAGTTGCCTTCACAGATACGCAGTATTTT.